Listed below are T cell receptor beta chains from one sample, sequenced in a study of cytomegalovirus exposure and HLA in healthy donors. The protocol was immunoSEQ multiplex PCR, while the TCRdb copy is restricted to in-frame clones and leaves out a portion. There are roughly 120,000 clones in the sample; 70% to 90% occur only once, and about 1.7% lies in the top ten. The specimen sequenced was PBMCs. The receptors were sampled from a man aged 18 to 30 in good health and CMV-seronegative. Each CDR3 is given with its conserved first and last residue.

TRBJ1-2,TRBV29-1,CSVAVPQGMVGGYTF
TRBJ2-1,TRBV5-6,CASSARGSGVHNEQFF
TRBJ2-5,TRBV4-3,CASTPGQGPEETQYF
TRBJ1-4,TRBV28,CASSLSTGWWEKLFF
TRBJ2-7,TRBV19,CASSDSLSTAYF
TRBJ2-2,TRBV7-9,CASRRTGGINTGELFF
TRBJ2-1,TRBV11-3,CASSSRLAVEVGNEQFF
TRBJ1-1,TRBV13,CASSLQGLSQKAFF
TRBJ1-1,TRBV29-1,CSGSRDSRTEAFF
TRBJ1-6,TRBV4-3,CASSLSQGQSSYNSPLHF
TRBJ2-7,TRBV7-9,CASRPIRTRDYEQYF
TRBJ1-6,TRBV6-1,CASKGQSSYNSPLHF
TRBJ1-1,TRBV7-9,CASRQRGDRLGPQAFF
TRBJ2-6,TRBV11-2,CASSGAGTGGVRGANVLTF
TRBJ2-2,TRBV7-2,CASSLARGRAGELFF
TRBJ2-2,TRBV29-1,CSVGQILNTGELFF
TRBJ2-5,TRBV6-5,CASRPGMGGETQYF
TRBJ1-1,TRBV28,CASSRTGMYAFF
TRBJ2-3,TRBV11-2,CASSLDLRASGGFTDTQYF
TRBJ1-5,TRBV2,CASSRETGNQPQHF
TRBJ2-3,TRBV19,CASSTLYRGTDTQYF
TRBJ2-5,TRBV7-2,CASSLAGSQETQYF
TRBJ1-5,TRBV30,CAWSPQADQPQHF
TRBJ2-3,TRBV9,CASSVVVGGSTDTQYF
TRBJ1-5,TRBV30,CAWKQSGQPQHF
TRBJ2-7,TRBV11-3,CASSLPTRSYEQYF
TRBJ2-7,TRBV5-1,CASRDGAEQYF
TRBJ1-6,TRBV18,CASSPDSPGNRSPLHF
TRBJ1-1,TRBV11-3,CASSTRGGNTEAFF
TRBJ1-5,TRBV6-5,CASSPATGVNQPQHF
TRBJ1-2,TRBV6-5,CASRRTGGAEGYTF
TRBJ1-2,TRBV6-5,CASRRTGHNYGYTF
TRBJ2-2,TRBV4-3,CASSQGSGGFGTGELFF
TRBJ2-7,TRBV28,CASSFNGGSYEQYF
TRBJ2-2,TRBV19,CASSTRDRVILANTGELFF
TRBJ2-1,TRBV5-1,CASSLAVTSGYNEQFF
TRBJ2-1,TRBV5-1,CASSTGDSINEQFF
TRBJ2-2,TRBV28,CASSLRSGELFF
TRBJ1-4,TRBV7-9,CASTKGQQNEKLFF
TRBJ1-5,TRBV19,CASSLRSGTVFDQPQHF
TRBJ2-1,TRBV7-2,CASRSGGLNEQFF
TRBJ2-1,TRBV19,CASSGASVSNEQFF
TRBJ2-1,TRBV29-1,CSVAREWDNEQFF
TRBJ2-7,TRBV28,CASSARLAGEHNYEQYF
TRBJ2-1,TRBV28,CASSLEVEKSSYNEQFF
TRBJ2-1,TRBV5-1,CASSLDGGLYNEQFF
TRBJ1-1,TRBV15,CATSRDLAGQNTEAFF
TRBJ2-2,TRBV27,CASSVRGTSIGELFF